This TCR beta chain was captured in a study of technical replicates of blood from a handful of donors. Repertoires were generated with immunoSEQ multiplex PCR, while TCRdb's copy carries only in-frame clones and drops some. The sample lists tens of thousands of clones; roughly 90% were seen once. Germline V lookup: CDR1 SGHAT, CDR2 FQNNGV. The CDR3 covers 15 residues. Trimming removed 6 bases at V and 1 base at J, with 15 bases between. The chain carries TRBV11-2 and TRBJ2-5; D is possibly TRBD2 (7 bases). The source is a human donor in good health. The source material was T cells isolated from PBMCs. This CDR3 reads CASSLQGGVQETQYF. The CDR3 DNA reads TGTGCCAGCAGTCTACAGGGAGGGGTCCAAGAGACCCAGTACTTC.